The T cell receptor (beta chain) described here comes from a study of shared clonotypes between healthy human individuals. Genomic DNA belonging to each subset was distributed in equal measure over several immunoSEQ plates. Libraries were prepared by immunoSEQ multiplex PCR; TCRdb keeps only in-frame clonotypes and omits some of them. The sample has about a million clones; around three quarters are singletons. Germline CDR1 reads SGHVS; CDR2 reads FQNEAQ. The junction had 2 bases not matched to a gene; V was cut back by 3 bases and J by 4 bases. The CDR3 spans 13 residues. This clone occurred once. This chain links TRBV7-8 with TRBJ1-1; 7 nucleotides line up with TRBD1. The clonotype comes from a man younger than 35 in good health. Material for sequencing was memory CD4+ T cells sorted from blood. The subset is: CD45RA-negative fraction. The DNA of the CDR3 is TGTGCCAGCAGCTTTACAGGGGCCACTGAAGCTTTCTTT. It is translated as CASSFTGATEAFF.